The TCR beta chain under discussion was sequenced for a study of Tregs in tolerant kidney transplant recipients. Per the germline V gene, CDR1 is MNHNS and CDR2 is SASEGT. The ends were cut back, 9 bases at V and 2 bases at J, with 17 bases in the middle. This CDR3 is built from 14 residues. On this clone itself: The antigen is undetermined. Other DNA sequences in the same sample also yield this CDR3.

Recipient PBMCs carried a CFSE label and met irradiated graft donor PBMCs for more than five days before FACS sorting. Method: immunoSEQ multiplex PCR; TCRdb's copy keeps in-frame clones and lacks some. Counted here are about 8,300 clones, 34% occurring once; the ten biggest clones make up 5.5% to 7%. The rearrangement links TRBV6-1 to TRBJ2-7, with D possibly TRBD1 on 6 matching bases. The TCR comes from a human patient who received a combined kidney and bone marrow transplant. This specimen consisted of CD8+ T cells from blood cultured with allogeneic cells, obtained before the transplant. Here the CDR3 DNA reads TGTGCCAGTAATAAAAGGGGGACGGCCTACGAGCAGTACTTC. This translates into CASNKRGTAYEQYF.